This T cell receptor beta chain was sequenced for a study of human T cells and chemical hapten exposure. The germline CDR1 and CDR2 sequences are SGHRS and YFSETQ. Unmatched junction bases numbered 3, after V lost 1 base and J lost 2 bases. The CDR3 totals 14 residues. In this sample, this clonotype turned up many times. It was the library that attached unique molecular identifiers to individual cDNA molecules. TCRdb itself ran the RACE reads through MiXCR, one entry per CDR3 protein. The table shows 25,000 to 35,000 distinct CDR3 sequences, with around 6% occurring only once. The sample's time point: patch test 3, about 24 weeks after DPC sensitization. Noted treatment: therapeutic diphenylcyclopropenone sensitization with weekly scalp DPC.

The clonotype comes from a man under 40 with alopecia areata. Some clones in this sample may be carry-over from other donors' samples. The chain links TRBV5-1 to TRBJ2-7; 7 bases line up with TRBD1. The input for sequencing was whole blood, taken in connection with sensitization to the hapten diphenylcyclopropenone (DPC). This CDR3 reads CASSLYDRAYEQYF. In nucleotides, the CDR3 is TGCGCCAGCAGCTTGTACGACAGGGCCTACGAGCAGTACTTC.